The following is a T cell receptor beta chain sequence with its context. The antigen is not known. The V gene end was trimmed by 5 bases and the J gene end by 3 bases; junction bases not matched to a gene: 6. The CDR3 extends over 16 amino acids. Germline assignment: CDR1 MNHNY and CDR2 SVGAGI (reference sequence). This sample was taken from a study of cytomegalovirus exposure and HLA in healthy donors. Notes on the study in general: Follow-up analysis found HLA locus-dependent TCR association rates, highest for DRB1 and lowest for HLA-C.

Use of 60 Vbeta and 13 Jbeta primers characterized the PCR. TCRdb's copy holds only in-frame clones and misses some; the assay was immunoSEQ multiplex PCR. The profile shows around 130,000 clones, 84% of them singletons. The donors gave bone marrow, and they were healthy. The V and J genes are TRBV6-6 and TRBJ2-2; TRBD2 matches at 10 bases. Sequencing input: PBMCs. This sequence originates from a man aged 45-60 years in good health and CMV-seronegative. The CDR3 DNA reads as TGTGCCAGCAGTACCTCAGCGGGGGGGGACACCGGGGAGCTGTTTTTT. Protein: CASSTSAGGDTGELFF.